This TCR beta chain appears in the sequencing data of a study of Graves' ophthalmopathy and Graves' hyperthyroidism. The sequenced template was RNA, covering the TCR beta CDR3 region. An opening RT-PCR round employed HTBI primers and preceded a second-round multiplex PCR. From the multiplex PCR reads, TCRdb called clonotypes with MiXCR, one entry per CDR3 protein. The table has some 1.1 million distinct CDR3 sequences, roughly two fifths seen once; the top ten hold roughly 10%. Among the exclusions were patients with other autoimmune diseases, uncontrolled infections, pregnancy or lactation. The CDR3 totals 14 residues. The germline CDR1 and CDR2 sequences are DFQATT and SNEGSKA (reference sequence). V dropped 2 bases and J dropped 1; count of bases not matched to a gene: 3.

V and J are TRBV20-1 and TRBJ2-7, with 9 bases lining up with TRBD2. This TCR came from an adult man with Graves' hyperthyroidism. The source material was peripheral blood or thyroid tissue (not recorded which). The DNA for the CDR3 is TGCAGTGCTAGAAGCCTAGCGGGGTCCTACGAGCAGTACTTC. Translated, it gives CSARSLAGSYEQYF.